Listed below are T cell receptor beta chains from one sample, sequenced in a study of beta chain features in type 1 diabetes. Generated by immunoSEQ multiplex PCR, the TCRdb table keeps only in-frame clones and is missing some. The table records 200,000 to 250,000 clones, around 10% of them present only once. Sequenced material: naive CD4+ T cells from blood. Receptors were obtained from a woman between 18 and 29 years old in good health. Both conserved end residues are part of each CDR3. Fields, in order: D gene, V gene, clone size, J gene, CDR3 protein, CDR3 DNA. A D gene is named only where the DNA matches it firmly. Rows may omit the clone size; those that give it use once, few, many or a size class.

d_call: NA
v_call: TRBV5-1
clone_size: NA
j_call: TRBJ2-5
cdr3_aa: CASSLTRETQYF
cdr3_nt: TGCGCCAGCAGCTTAACGCGAGAGACCCAGTACTTC

d_call: NA
v_call: TRBV9
clone_size: few
j_call: TRBJ2-2
cdr3_aa: CASSVARGNTGELFF
cdr3_nt: TGTGCCAGCAGCGTAGCTAGGGGGAACACCGGGGAGCTGTTTTTT

d_call: NA
v_call: TRBV18
clone_size: NA
j_call: TRBJ1-3
cdr3_aa: CASSRVQGSGNTIYF
cdr3_nt: TGTGCCAGCTCACGAGTCCAGGGCTCAGGAAACACCATATATTTT

d_call: TRBD1
v_call: TRBV5-4
clone_size: NA
j_call: TRBJ1-1
cdr3_aa: CASSPRQGVMNTEAFF
cdr3_nt: TGTGCCAGCAGCCCTAGACAGGGGGTCATGAACACTGAAGCTTTCTTT

d_call: TRBD1
v_call: TRBV6-1
clone_size: few
j_call: TRBJ2-3
cdr3_aa: CASSSLGTGPDTQYF
cdr3_nt: TGTGCCAGCAGTTCCCTCGGGACAGGGCCAGATACGCAGTATTTT

d_call: NA
v_call: TRBV5-1
clone_size: few
j_call: TRBJ2-5
cdr3_aa: CASTDDLTGPPGYF
cdr3_nt: TGCGCCAGCACCGATGACTTGACAGGTCCCCCCGGGTACTTC

d_call: NA
v_call: TRBV2
clone_size: NA
j_call: TRBJ1-5
cdr3_aa: CASSTGLNQPQHF
cdr3_nt: TGTGCCAGCAGTACAGGTCTTAATCAGCCCCAGCATTTT

d_call: TRBD1
v_call: TRBV14
clone_size: NA
j_call: TRBJ2-2
cdr3_aa: CASSQTGGVETGELFF
cdr3_nt: TGTGCCAGCAGCCAGACAGGGGGGGTCGAGACCGGGGAGCTGTTTTTT

d_call: NA
v_call: TRBV25-1
clone_size: few
j_call: TRBJ2-1
cdr3_aa: CASSRPGYNEQFF
cdr3_nt: TGTGCCAGCAGCCGCCCGGGCTACAATGAGCAGTTCTTC

d_call: NA
v_call: TRBV15
clone_size: NA
j_call: TRBJ2-2
cdr3_aa: CATSRARATGELFF
cdr3_nt: TGTGCCACCAGCAGAGCTCGCGCGACCGGGGAGCTGTTTTTT

d_call: TRBD1
v_call: TRBV5-1
clone_size: NA
j_call: TRBJ1-1
cdr3_aa: CASSRGQGWDTEAFF
cdr3_nt: TGCGCCAGCAGCAGGGGACAGGGGTGGGATACTGAAGCTTTCTTT

d_call: TRBD1
v_call: TRBV2
clone_size: NA
j_call: TRBJ2-7
cdr3_aa: CASSGDSEQYF
cdr3_nt: TGTGCCAGCAGTGGGGACAGCGAGCAGTACTTC

d_call: TRBD1
v_call: TRBV30
clone_size: many
j_call: TRBJ2-5
cdr3_aa: CACHRDSVVGAQYF
cdr3_nt: TGTGCCTGTCACCGGGACAGCGTGGTTGGGGCCCAGTACTTC

d_call: NA
v_call: TRBV4-1
clone_size: few
j_call: TRBJ1-2
cdr3_aa: CASSPQGIVRGYTF
cdr3_nt: TGCGCCAGCAGCCCCCAGGGCATTGTTCGGGGCTACACCTTC